This T cell receptor beta chain came from a study of blood T cells in healthy people across ages. Study background: Roughly one uniquely barcoded beta molecule per two T cells was captured.

This clonotype was observed a few times. A second about 6 to 12 cycle PCR used barcoded and J-beta primers. TCRdb processed the 5' RACE reads anew with MiXCR; each CDR3 protein has one entry. The data contain 1.5 million to 2 million distinct CDR3 sequences, roughly a third of them singletons. The receptor's source is a woman in her 30s in good health. The specimen sequenced was blood.

The CDR3 region is CASSFWGMNTEAFF. In DNA form, the CDR3 reads TGCGCCAGCAGCTTTTGGGGAATGAACACTGAAGCTTTCTTT. The V and J genes are TRBV5-1 and TRBJ1-1; D call uncertain. From germline, CDR1 is SGHRS and CDR2 YFSETQ. The CDR3 consists of 14 residues. The V and J ends lost 2 bases and 0 bases respectively, with 8 bases between them. Full variable domain (remainder filled in from reference TRBV5-1 and TRBJ1-1): KAGVTQTPRYLIKTRGQQVTLSCSPISGHRSVSWYQQTPGQGLQFLFEYFSETQRNKGNFPGRFSGRQFSNSRSEMNVSTLELGDSALYLCASSFWGMNTEAFFGQGTRLTVV.